This T cell receptor beta chain was documented in a study of patients and donors after allogeneic stem cell transplantation. The CDR3 loop spans 11 amino acids. Germline-derived CDR1 and CDR2 are MNHEY and SMNVEV (reference sequence). V lost 6 bases, J lost 2 bases, and 3 bases lay in between. Via MiXCR, TCRdb re-called the RT-PCR reads, giving one row per CDR3 protein. The sample records about 150,000 distinct CDR3 sequences, about 40% being singletons. Sequencing was done on a sample of blood, either unsorted or a sorted T cell fraction (not recorded which). The receptor comes from a human donor who was either an allogeneic HSCT recipient or a stem cell or donor lymphocyte infusion donor (not recorded which). It is not recorded whose cells these are; they may come from a transplant donor. The gene calls are TRBV27 and TRBJ2-3; the D is unclear. The CDR3 DNA is TGTGCCAGCAGGAACACAGATACGCAGTATTTT. Translated, it gives CASRNTDTQYF.